This T cell receptor (beta chain) was profiled in a study of blood T cell repertoires in COVID-19. Study context: The origin of the acute and convalescent COVID-19 samples was the United States, Italy and Spain.

The method was immunoSEQ multiplex PCR; TCRdb's version includes in-frame clones alone and lacks a portion of them. The sample has about 220,000 clones; approximately 90% are singletons. Germline V gives CDR1 SGHAT, CDR2 FQNNGV. The length of the CDR3 is 15 residues. J was trimmed by 2 bases and V by 5 bases; bases with no gene match: 6. The chain has TRBV11-2 and TRBJ1-3; TRBD1 aligns across 7 bases. The TCR was taken from a woman under 30 in a cohort exposed to, infected with or recovered from COVID-19 (not recorded which). Sequenced: PBMCs or T cells enriched from blood (not recorded which). CDR3 loop: CASSLGQATGNTIYF. In DNA form, the CDR3 reads TGTGCCAGCAGCCTTGGACAGGCGACTGGAAACACCATATATTTT.